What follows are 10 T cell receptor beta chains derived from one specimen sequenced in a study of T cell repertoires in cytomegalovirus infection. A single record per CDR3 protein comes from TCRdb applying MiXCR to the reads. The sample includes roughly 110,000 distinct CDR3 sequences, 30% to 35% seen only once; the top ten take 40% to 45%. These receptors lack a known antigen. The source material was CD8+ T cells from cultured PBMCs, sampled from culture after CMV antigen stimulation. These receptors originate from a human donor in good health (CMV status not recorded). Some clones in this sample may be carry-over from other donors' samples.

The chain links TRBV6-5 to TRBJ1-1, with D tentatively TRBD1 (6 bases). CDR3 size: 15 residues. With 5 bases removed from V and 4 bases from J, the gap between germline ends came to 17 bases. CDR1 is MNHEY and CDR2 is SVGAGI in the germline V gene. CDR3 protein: CASSQLQGISTEAFF. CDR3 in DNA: TGTGCCAGCAGTCAGTTACAGGGTATTAGCACTGAAGCTTTCTTT.

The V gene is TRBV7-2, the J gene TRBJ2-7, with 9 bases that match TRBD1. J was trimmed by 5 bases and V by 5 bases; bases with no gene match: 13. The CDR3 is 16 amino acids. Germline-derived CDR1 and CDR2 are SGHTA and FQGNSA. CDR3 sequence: CASSPVAGTGIHEQYF. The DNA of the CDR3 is TGTGCCAGCAGCCCAGTAGCCGGGACAGGGATCCACGAGCAGTACTTC.

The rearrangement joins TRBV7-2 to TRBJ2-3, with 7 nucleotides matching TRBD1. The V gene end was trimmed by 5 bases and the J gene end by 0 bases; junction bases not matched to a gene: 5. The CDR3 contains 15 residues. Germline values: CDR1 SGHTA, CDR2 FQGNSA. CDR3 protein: CASSQTGSSTDTQYF. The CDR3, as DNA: TGTGCCAGCAGCCAGACAGGGTCTAGCACAGATACGCAGTATTTT.

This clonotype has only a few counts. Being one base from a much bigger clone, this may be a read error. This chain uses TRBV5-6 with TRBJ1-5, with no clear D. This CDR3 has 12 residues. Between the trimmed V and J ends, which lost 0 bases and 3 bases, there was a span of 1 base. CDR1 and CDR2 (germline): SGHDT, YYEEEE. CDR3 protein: CASSLDNQPQHF. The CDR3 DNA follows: TGTGCCAGCAGCTTGGACAATCAGCCCCAGCATTTT. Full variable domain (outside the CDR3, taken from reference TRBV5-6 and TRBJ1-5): DAGVTQSPTHLIKTRGQQVTLRCSPKSGHDTVSWYQQALGQGPQFIFQYYEEEERQRGNFPDRFSGHQFPNYSSELNVNALLLGDSALYLCASSLDNQPQHFGDGTRLSIL.

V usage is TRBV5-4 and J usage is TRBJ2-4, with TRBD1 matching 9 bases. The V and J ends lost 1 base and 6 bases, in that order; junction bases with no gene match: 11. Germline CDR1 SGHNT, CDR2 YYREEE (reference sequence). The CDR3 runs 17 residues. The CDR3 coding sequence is TGTGCCAGCAGCTTGTTTGATCGGACAGGGGCCTTAAACATTCAGTACTTC. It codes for CASSLFDRTGALNIQYF.

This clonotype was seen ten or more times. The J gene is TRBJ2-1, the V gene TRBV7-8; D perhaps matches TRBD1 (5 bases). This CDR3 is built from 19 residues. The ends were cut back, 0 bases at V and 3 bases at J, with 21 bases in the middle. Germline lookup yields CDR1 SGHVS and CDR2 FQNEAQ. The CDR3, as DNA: TGTGCCAGCAGCTTAGCGGCGCAGGGCCCGTCGGCCCTCTACAATGAGCAGTTCTTC. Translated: CASSLAAQGPSALYNEQFF.

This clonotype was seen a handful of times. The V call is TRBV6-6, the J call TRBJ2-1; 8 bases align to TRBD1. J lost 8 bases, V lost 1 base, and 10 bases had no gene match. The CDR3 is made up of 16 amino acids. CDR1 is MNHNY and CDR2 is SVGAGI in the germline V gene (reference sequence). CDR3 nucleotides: TGTGCCAGCAGTTACTTAGCTCCGGACAGGGACGATGAGCAGTTCTTC. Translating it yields CASSYLAPDRDDEQFF.

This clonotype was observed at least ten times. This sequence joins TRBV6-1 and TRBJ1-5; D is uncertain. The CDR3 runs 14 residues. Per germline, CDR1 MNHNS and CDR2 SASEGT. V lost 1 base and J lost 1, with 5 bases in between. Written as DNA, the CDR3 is TGTGCCAGCAGTGAAGAGGGCAGCAATCAGCCCCAGCATTTT. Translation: CASSEEGSNQPQHF.

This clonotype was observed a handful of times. CDR3 sequence (DNA): TGTGCCAGCACCGATCGAGCAGGGCCTTACGAGCAGTACTTC. This translates into CASTDRAGPYEQYF. The chain carries TRBV2 and TRBJ2-7; D may be TRBD1 (5 bases). The CDR3 loop spans 14 amino acids. The V and J ends lost 7 bases and 4 bases respectively, with 17 bases between them. The germline gives CDR1 SNHLY, CDR2 FYNNEI.

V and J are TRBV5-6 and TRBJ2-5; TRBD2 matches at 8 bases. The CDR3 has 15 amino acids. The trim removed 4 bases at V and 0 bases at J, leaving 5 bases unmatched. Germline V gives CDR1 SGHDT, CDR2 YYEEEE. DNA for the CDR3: TGTGCCAGCAGCCCCGGCGGGAGGTACCAAGAGACCCAGTACTTC. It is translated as CASSPGGRYQETQYF.